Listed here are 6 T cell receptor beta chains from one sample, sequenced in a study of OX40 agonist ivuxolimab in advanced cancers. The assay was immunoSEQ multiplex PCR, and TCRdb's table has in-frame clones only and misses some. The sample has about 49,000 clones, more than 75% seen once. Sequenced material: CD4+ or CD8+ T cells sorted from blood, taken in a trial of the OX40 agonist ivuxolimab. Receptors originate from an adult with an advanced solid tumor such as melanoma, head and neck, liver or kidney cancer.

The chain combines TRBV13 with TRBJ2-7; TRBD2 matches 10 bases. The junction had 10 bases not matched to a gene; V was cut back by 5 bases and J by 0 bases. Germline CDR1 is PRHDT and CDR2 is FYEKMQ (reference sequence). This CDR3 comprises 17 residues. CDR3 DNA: TGTGCCAGCAGCCCCTGGACTAGCGGCCCAGGCTCCTACGAGCAGTACTTC. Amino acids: CASSPWTSGPGSYEQYF.

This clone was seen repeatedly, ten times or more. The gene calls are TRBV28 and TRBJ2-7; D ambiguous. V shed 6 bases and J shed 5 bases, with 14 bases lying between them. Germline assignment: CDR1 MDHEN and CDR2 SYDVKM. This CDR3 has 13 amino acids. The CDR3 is CASSKIRFHEQYF. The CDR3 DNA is TGTGCCAGCAGCAAAATACGGTTTCACGAGCAGTACTTC.

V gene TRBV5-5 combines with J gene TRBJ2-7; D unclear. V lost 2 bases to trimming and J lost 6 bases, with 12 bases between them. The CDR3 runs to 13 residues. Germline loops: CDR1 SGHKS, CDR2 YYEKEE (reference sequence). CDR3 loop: CASSLAGLGEQYF. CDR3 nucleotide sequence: TGTGCCAGCAGCTTAGCCGGGTTGGGCGAGCAGTACTTC.

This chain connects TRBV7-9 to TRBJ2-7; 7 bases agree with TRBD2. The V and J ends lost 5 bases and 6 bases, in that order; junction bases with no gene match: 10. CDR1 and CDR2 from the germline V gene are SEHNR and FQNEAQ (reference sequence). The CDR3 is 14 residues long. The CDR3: CASSPVGGIGEQYF. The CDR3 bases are TGTGCCAGCAGCCCAGTGGGGGGGATCGGCGAGCAGTACTTC. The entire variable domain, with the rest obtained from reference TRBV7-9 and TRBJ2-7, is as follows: DTGVSQNPRHKITKRGQNVTFRCDPISEHNRLYWYRQTLGQGPEFLTYFQNEAQLEKSRLLSDRFSAERPKGSFSTLEIQRTEQGDSAMYLCASSPVGGIGEQYFGPGTRLTVT.

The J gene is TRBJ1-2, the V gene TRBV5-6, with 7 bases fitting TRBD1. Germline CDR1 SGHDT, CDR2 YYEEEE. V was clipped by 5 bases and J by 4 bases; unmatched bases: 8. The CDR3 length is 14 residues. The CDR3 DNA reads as TGTGCCAGCAGACTGGGACAGATCTCCTATGGCTACACCTTC. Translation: CASRLGQISYGYTF.

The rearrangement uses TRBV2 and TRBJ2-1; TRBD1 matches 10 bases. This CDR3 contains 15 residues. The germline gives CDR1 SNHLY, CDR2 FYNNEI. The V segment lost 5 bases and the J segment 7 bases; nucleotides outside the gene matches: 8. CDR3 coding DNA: TGTGCCAGCAGTTGGGACAGGGGAGTGAGTAATGAGCAGTTCTTC. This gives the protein CASSWDRGVSNEQFF. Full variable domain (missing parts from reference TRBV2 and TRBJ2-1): EPEVTQTPSHQVTQMGQEVILRCVPISNHLYFYWYRQILGQKVEFLVSFYNNEISEKSEIFDDQFSVERPDGSNFTLKIRSTKLEDSAMYFCASSWDRGVSNEQFFGPGTRLTVL.